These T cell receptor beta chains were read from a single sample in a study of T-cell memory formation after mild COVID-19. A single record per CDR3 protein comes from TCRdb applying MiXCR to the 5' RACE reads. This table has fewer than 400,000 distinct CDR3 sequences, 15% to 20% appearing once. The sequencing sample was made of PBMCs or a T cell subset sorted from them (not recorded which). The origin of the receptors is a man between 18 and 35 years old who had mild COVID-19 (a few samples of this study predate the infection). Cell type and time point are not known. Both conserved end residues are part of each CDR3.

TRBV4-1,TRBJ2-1,CASSQPRGEQFF
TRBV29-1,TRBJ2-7,CSVGRGQRLYEQYF
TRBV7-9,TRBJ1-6,CASSLDRVAPLHF
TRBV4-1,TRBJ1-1,CASSQVRGTEAFF
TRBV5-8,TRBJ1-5,CASSLGQFYQPQHF
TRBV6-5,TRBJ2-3,CASSWRGDTQYF
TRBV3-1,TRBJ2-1,CASSQDPVRIRTEQFF
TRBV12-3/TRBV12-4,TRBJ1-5,CASSLLGRYNQPQHF
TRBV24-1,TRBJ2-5,CATSDSNRGQETQYF
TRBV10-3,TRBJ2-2,CAIKRQPNTGELFF
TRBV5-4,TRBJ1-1,CASSLGPQGKAEAFF
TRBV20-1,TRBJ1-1,CVGSGTGGGKVTEAFF
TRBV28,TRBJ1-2,CASSSPGTGDYGYTF
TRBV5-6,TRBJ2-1,CASSLTSGSNEQFF
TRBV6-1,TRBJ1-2,CASQTGGYGYTF
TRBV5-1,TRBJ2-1,CASSPGGQGSYNEQFF
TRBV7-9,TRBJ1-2,CASSTSGLPSIGYTF
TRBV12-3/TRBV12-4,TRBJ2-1,CASSSGLAGGNYNEQFF
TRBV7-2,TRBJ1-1,CASSHSRTGRPEAFF